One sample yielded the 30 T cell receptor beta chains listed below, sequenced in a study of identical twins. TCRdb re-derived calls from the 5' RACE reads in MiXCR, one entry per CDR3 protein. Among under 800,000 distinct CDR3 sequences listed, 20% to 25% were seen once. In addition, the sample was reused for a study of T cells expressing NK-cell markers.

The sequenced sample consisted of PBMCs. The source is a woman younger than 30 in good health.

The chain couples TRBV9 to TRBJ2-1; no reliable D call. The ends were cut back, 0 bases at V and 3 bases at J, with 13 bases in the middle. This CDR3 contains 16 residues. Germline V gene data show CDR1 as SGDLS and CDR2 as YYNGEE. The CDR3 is CASSVAETFYYNEQFF. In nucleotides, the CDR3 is TGTGCCAGCAGCGTAGCTGAGACTTTCTACTACAATGAGCAGTTCTTC. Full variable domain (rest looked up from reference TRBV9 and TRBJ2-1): DSGVTQTPKHLITATGQRVTLRCSPRSGDLSVYWYQQSLDQGLQFLIQYYNGEERAKGNILERFSAQQFPDLHSELNLSSLELGDSALYFCASSVAETFYYNEQFFGPGTRLTVL.

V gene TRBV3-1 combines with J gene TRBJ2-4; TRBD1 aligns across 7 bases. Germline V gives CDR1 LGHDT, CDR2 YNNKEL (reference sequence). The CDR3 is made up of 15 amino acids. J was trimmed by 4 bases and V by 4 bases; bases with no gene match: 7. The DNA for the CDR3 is TGTGCCAGCAGCCTCAGGGGGATTGCGAAAAACATTCAGTACTTC. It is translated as CASSLRGIAKNIQYF.

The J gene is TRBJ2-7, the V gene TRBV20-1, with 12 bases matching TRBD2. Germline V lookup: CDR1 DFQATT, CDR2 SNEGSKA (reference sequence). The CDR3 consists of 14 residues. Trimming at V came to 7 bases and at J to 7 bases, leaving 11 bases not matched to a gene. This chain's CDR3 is CSVPLAGGPGEQYF. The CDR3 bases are TGCAGTGTCCCGCTAGCGGGAGGGCCGGGAGAGCAGTACTTC.

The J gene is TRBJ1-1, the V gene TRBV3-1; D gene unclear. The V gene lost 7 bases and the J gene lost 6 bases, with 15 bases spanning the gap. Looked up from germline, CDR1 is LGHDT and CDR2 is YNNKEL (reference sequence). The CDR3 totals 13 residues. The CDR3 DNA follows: TGTGCCAGCAATATTCTGGGTTCTCCTGAAGCTTTCTTT. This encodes CASNILGSPEAFF.

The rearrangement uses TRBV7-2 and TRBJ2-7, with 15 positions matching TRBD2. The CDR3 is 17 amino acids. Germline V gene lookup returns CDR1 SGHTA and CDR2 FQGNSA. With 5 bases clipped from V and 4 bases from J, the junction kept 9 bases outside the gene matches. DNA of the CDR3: TGTGCCAGCAGCACTCTTGGACTAGCGGGAGGGCGGTACGAGCAGTACTTC. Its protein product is CASSTLGLAGGRYEQYF.

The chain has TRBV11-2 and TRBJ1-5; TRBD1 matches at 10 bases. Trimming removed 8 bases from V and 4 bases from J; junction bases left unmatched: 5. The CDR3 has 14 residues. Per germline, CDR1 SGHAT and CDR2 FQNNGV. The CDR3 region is CASGDRGRNQPQHF. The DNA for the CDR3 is TGTGCCAGCGGGGACAGGGGACGGAATCAGCCCCAGCATTTT.

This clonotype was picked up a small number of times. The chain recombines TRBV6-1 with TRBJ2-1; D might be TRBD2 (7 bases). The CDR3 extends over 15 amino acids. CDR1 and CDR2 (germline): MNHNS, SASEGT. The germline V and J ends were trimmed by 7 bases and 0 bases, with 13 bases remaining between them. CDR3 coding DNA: TGTGCCAGCATAGGGGGAGGGCCCTCCTACAATGAGCAGTTCTTC. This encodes CASIGGGPSYNEQFF.

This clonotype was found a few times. The CDR3 reads CASSLRGFLAGGPGYNEQFF. The CDR3, as DNA: TGTGCCAGCAGCTTACGGGGTTTTCTAGCGGGAGGGCCGGGTTACAATGAGCAGTTCTTC. The chain has TRBV11-2 and TRBJ2-1; TRBD2 agrees at 12 bases. J lost 4 bases, V lost 2 bases, and 15 bases had no gene match. CDR1 is SGHAT, CDR2 FQNNGV, per germline. This CDR3 spans 20 amino acids.

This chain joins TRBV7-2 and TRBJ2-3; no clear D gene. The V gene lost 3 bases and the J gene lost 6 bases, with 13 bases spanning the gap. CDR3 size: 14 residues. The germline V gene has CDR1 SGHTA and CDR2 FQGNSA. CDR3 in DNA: TGTGCCAGCAGCTTCCGGACCCCTGGGGATACGCAGTATTTT. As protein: CASSFRTPGDTQYF.

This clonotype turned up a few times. The CDR3 nucleotides read TGTGCCAGCAGCTTAGCGAGGCTAGCGGGGGTTCAGACCCAGTACTTC. Translated, it gives CASSLARLAGVQTQYF. This chain joins TRBV7-8 and TRBJ2-5; 10 positions match TRBD2. V lost 0 bases to trimming and J lost 6 bases; unmatched junction nucleotides: 7. Germline V gives CDR1 SGHVS, CDR2 FQNEAQ. This CDR3 contains 16 residues.

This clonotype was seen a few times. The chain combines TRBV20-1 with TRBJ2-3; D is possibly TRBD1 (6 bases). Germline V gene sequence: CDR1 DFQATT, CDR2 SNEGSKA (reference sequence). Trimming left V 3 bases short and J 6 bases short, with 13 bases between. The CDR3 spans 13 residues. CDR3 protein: CSASVSRGDTQYF. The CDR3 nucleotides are TGCAGTGCTAGTGTGTCTAGGGGGGATACGCAGTATTTT.

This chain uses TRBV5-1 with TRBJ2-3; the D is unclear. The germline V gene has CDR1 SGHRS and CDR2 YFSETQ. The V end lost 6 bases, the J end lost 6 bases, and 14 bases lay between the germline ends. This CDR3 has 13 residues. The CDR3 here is CASTSLPTDTQYF. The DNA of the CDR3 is TGCGCCAGCACATCTCTACCCACGGATACGCAGTATTTT.

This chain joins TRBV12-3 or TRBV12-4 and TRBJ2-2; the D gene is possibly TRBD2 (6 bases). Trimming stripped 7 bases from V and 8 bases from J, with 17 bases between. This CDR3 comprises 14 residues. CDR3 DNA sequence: TGTGCCAGCACCCCGTTGGAGGCGGGGGGGGAGCTGTTTTTT. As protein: CASTPLEAGGELFF.

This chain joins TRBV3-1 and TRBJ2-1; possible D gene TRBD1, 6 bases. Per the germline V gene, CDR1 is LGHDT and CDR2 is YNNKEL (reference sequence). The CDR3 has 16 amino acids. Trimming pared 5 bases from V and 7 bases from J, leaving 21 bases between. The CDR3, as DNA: TGTGCCAGCAGCTACCACGGGACAATAGGTGGTAATGAGCAGTTCTTC. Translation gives CASSYHGTIGGNEQFF.

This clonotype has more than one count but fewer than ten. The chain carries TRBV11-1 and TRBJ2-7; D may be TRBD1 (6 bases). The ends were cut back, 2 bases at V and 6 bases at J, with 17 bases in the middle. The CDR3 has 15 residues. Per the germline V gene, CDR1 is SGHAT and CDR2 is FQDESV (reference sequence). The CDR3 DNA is TGTGCCAGCAGCTTATGGCGGTCAGGGGCGGGCGAGCAGTACTTC. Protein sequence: CASSLWRSGAGEQYF.

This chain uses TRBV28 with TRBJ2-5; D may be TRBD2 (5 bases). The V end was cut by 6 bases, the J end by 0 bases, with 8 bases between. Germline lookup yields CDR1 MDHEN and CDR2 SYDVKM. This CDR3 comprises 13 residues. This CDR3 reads CASRRADQETQYF. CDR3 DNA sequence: TGTGCCAGCAGGCGGGCGGACCAAGAGACCCAGTACTTC.

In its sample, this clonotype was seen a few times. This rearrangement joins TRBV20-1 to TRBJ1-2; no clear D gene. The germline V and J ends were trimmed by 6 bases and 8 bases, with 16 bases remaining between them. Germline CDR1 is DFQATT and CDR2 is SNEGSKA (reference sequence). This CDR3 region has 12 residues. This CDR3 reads CSAELVTYGYTF. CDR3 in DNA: TGCAGTGCGGAATTAGTTACATACGGCTACACCTTC.

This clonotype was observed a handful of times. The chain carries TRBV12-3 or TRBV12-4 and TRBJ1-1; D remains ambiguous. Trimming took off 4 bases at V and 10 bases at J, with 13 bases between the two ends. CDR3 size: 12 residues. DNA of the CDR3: TGTGCCAGCAGTTCGGGTGTAGGAGTAGCTTTCTTT. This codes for CASSSGVGVAFF.

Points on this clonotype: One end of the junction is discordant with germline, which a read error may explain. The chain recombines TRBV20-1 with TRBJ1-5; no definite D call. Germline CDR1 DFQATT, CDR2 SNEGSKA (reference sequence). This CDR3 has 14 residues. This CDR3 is CRARLSRRNQPQHF. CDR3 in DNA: TGCAGAGCTAGGCTGAGTCGACGCAATCAGCCCCAGCATTTT.

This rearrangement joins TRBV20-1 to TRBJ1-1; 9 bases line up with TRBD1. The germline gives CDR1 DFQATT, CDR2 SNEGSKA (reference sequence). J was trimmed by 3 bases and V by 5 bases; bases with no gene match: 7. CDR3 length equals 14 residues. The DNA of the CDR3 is TGCAGTGCTGGCCGGGACAGGGTGGACACTGAAGCTTTCTTT. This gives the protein CSAGRDRVDTEAFF.

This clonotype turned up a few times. This chain's CDR3 is CASSPPGHRANYGYTF. CDR3 nucleotides: TGTGCCAGCAGCCCGCCGGGACATCGAGCTAACTATGGCTACACCTTC. The rearrangement joins TRBV7-9 to TRBJ1-2; possible D gene TRBD1, 6 bases. This CDR3 comprises 16 residues. Trimming left V 5 bases short and J 0 bases short, with 16 bases between. Germline V CDR1 and CDR2: SEHNR, FQNEAQ (reference sequence).

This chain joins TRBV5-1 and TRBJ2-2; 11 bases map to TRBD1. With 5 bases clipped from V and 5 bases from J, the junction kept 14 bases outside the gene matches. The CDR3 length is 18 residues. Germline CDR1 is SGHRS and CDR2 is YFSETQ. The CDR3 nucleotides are TGCGCCAGCAGGCATCTGACCTTGGACAGGGGGCGAACCGGGGAGCTGTTTTTT. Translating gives CASRHLTLDRGRTGELFF.

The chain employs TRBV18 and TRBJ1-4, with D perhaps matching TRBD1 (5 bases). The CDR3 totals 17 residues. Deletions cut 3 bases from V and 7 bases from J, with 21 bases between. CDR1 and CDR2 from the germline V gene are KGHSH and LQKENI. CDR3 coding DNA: TGTGCCAGCTCACCCCGATCTTCGGCTGTCAGGGTTGAAAAACTGTTTTTT. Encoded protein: CASSPRSSAVRVEKLFF.

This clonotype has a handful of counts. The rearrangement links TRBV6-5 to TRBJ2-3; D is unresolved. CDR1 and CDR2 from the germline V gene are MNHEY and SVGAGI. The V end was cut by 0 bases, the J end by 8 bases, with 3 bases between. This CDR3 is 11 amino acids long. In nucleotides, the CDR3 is TGTGCCAGCAGTTACTCCACTACGCAGTATTTT. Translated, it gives CASSYSTTQYF.

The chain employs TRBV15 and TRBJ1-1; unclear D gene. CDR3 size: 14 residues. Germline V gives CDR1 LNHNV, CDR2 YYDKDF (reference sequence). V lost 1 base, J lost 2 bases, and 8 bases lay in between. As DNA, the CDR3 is TGTGCCACCAGCAGAGTTGGGAAAAACACTGAAGCTTTCTTT. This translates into CATSRVGKNTEAFF.

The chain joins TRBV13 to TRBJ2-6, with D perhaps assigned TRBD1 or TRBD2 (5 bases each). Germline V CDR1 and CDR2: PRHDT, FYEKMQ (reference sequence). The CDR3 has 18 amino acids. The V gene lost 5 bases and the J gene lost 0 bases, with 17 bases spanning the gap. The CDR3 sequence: CASSVSGTVSSGANVLTF. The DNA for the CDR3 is TGTGCCAGCAGCGTCTCCGGGACGGTTAGCTCTGGGGCCAACGTCCTGACTTTC.

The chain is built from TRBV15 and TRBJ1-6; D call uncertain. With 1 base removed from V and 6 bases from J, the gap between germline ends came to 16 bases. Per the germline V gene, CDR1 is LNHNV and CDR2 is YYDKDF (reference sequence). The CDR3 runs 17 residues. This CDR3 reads CATSRGGVQSRNSPLHF. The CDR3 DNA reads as TGTGCCACCAGCAGAGGTGGTGTACAGTCTCGTAATTCACCCCTCCACTTT.

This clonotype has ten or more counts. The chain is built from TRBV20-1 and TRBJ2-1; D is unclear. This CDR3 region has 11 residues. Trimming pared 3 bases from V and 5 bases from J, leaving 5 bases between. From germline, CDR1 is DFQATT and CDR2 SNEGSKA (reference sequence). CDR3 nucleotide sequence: TGCAGTGCTAGGCCCCACAATGAGCAGTTCTTC. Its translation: CSARPHNEQFF.

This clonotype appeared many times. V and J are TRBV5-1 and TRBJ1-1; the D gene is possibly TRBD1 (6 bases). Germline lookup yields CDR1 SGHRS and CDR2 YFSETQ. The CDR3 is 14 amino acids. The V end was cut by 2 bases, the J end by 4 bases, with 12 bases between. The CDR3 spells CASSFSGEGTEAFF. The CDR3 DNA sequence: TGCGCCAGCAGCTTTTCAGGGGAAGGCACTGAAGCTTTCTTT.

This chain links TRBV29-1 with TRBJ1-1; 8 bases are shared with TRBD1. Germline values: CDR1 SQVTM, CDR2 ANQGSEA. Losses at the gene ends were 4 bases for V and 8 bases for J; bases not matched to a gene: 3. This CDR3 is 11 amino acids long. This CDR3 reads CSVAAGGEAFF. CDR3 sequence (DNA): TGCAGCGTTGCGGCAGGGGGCGAAGCTTTCTTT.